This is a list of T cell receptor beta chains from one sample in a study of blood T cell repertoires in COVID-19. Some clones are missing from TCRdb's copy, which holds only in-frame ones; the method was immunoSEQ multiplex PCR. The repertoire has fewer than 350,000 clones, 70% to 90% of them found once; the top ten carry roughly 2.3%. The sequenced sample was PBMCs or T cells enriched from blood (not recorded which). Every receptor here comes from a man aged 25 to 45 who had recovered from COVID-19. Both conserved end residues are trimmed from each CDR3.

TRBJ1-5 TRBV28 ASSATGGNQPQH
TRBJ1-5 TRBV23-1 ASSRNWDRYDDQPQH
TRBJ1-5 TRBV6-5 ASRRLRNQPQH
TRBJ2-7 TRBV6-5 ASRVAGEPYEQY
TRBJ2-3 TRBV7-2 ASSLVVSTDTQY
TRBJ1-2 TRBV3-1/TRBV3-2 ASSQNRQGNGYT
TRBJ1-5 TRBV7-9 ASNQGAGQPQH
TRBJ1-3 TRBV5-1 ASGTGGEGNTIY
TRBJ2-7 TRBV18 ASSPYGTSGVYEQY
TRBJ1-2 TRBV30 AVFAGGNYGYT
TRBJ1-3 TRBV7-2 ASSLFEGVSGNTIY
TRBJ2-7 TRBV12-3/TRBV12-4 ASRLGGSYEQY
TRBJ1-2 TRBV19 ASSILGSSYGYT
TRBJ1-2 TRBV6-2/TRBV6-3 ASSYSRDRGNYGYT
TRBJ1-6 TRBV27 ASNSPGPGYSPLH
TRBJ1-1 TRBV10-3 AISVRGNTEAF
TRBJ1-6 TRBV6-6 ASSVDRDNSPLH
TRBJ1-2 TRBV3-1/TRBV3-2 ASSRLVLGAHGYT
TRBJ1-4 TRBV27 ASSFWQGNEKLF
TRBJ2-1 TRBV20-1 SASVNNEQF
TRBJ2-7 TRBV11-2 ASSLASGGAIYEQY
TRBJ1-2 TRBV6-2/TRBV6-3 ASSYVGGPGYT
TRBJ2-2 TRBV6-5 ASTLAGEGGELF
TRBJ2-1 TRBV11-3 ASSLGGSSYNEQF
TRBJ2-1 TRBV7-3 ASSEDPGLGVEQF
TRBJ2-3 TRBV4-3 ASSLKYGVGTDTQY
TRBJ1-1 TRBV15 ATSRRDKNTEAF
TRBJ2-1 TRBV18 ASSPSLGSEQF
TRBJ1-4 TRBV30 AWAPIGQPNEKLF
TRBJ2-7 TRBV9 ASSVTRLSYEQY
TRBJ2-7 TRBV19 ASSIVPGGSYEQY
TRBJ1-2 TRBV5-1 ASSFGTGNYGYT
TRBJ1-2 TRBV6-5 ASSSGQGNGGYT
TRBJ1-1 TRBV30 AWSDWDTAGDTEAF
TRBJ2-3 TRBV29-1 SVRSGTSGGTDTQY
TRBJ2-3 TRBV18 ASSPGQEHTDTQY
TRBJ1-2 TRBV27 ASSLYPGSSLGYGYT
TRBJ2-2 TRBV7-2 ASSVGQTTGELF
TRBJ1-6 TRBV6-5 ASSYSGTGASPLH
TRBJ2-3 TRBV11-3 ASSLLSGDTQY
TRBJ1-5 TRBV7-2 ASSRDRGSQPQH
TRBJ1-1 TRBV5-1 ASSLGGGSNTEAF
TRBJ1-2 TRBV7-9 ASSSGSGTGST
TRBJ1-2 TRBV9 ASGGQGVEGYT
TRBJ1-6 TRBV19 ASSISIARQSNSPLH
TRBJ2-1 TRBV3-1/TRBV3-2 ASRQGEVGNEQF
TRBJ2-7 TRBV27 ASSLQTTGATEQY
TRBJ2-1 TRBV7-3 ASSELAGYNEQF
TRBJ1-1 TRBV19 ASSSQGMNTEAF
TRBJ2-5 TRBV5-1 ASSLVRDKTQY
TRBJ2-7 TRBV9 ASSAGGGTEIYEQY
TRBJ2-5 TRBV20-1 SARGGETQY
TRBJ2-7 TRBV10-2 AGKTGQTEQY
TRBJ2-1 TRBV20-1 SASGPNRNEQF
TRBJ1-2 TRBV12-3/TRBV12-4 ASSLAEKRGYT
TRBJ1-1 TRBV18 ASSPGLLVNTEAF